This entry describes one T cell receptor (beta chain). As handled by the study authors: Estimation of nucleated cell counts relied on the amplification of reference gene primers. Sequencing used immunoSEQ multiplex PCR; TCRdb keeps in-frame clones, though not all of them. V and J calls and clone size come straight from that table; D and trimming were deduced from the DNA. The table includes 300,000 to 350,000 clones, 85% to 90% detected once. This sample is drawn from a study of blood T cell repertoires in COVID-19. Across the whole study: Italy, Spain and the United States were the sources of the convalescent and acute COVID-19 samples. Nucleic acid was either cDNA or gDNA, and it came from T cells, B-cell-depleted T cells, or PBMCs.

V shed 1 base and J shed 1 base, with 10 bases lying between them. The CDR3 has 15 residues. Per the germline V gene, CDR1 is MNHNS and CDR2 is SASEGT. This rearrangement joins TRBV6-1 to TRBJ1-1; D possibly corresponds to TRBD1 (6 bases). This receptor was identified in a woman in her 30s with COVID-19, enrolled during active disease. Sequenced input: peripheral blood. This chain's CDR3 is CASSEVWTENTEAFF. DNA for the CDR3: TGTGCCAGCAGTGAAGTGTGGACAGAGAACACTGAAGCTTTCTTT.